Many counts were recorded for the clone carrying this TCR beta chain. The data derive from a study of regulatory T cells in long-lasting Graves disease. Described time point: newly diagnosed GD, antithyroid drugs for less than 3 months. From PBMCs, RNA was extracted and then used to make the TCR library. The CDR3 length is 15 residues. CDR1 is SGHDN and CDR2 is FVKESK in the germline V gene. V lost 1 base to trimming and J lost 1 base; unmatched junction nucleotides: 2. Investigators prepared the TCR beta libraries by applying iRepertoire HTBI primers and Arm-PCR of CDR3 regions. TCRdb redid the calling of the multiplex PCR reads with MiXCR, one entry per CDR3 protein. Of a few hundred thousand distinct CDR3 sequences in the sample, around 21% are singletons; the top ten hold roughly 13%.

Material: peripheral blood mononuclear cells (PBMCs), obtained at new diagnosis, from a patient treated with antithyroid drugs. This sequence joins TRBV14 and TRBJ2-3; 7 bases align to TRBD1. This clonotype originated in a female donor with Graves disease. CDR3 DNA sequence: TGTGCCAGCAGCCAAGGAGGACAGGGCACAGATACGCAGTATTTT. Protein: CASSQGGQGTDTQYF.